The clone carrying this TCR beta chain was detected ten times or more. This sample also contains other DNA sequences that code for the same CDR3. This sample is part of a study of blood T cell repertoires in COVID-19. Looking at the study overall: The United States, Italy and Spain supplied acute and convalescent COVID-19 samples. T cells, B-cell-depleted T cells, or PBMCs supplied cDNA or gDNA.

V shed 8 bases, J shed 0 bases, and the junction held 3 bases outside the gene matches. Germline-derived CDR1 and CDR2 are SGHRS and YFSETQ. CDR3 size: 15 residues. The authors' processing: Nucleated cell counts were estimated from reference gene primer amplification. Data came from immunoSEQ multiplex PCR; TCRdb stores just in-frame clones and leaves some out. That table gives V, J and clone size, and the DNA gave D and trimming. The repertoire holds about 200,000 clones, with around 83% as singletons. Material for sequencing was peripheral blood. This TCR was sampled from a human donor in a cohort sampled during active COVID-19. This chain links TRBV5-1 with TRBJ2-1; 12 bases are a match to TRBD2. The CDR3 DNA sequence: TGCGCCAGTAGGACTAGCGGGAACTCCTACAATGAGCAGTTCTTC. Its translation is CASRTSGNSYNEQFF.